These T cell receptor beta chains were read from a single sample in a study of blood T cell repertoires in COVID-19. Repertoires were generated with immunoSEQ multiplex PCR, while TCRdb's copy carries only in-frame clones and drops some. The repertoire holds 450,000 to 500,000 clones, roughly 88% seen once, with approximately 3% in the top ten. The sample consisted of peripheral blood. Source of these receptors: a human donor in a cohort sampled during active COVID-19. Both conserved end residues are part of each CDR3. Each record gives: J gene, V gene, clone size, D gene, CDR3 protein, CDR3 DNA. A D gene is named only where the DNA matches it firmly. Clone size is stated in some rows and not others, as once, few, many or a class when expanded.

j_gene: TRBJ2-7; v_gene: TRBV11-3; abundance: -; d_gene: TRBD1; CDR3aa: CASSPRDRDYEQYF; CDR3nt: TGTGCCAGCAGCCCCCGAGACAGGGACTACGAGCAGTACTTC
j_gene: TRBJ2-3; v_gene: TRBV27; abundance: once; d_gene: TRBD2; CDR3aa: CASSLRGGYSTDTQYF; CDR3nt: TGTGCCAGCAGTTTACGCGGGGGGTACAGCACAGATACGCAGTATTTT
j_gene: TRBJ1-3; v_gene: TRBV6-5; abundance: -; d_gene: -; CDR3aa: CASRRGISGNTIYF; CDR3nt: TGTGCCAGCAGACGGGGAATCTCTGGAAACACCATATATTTT
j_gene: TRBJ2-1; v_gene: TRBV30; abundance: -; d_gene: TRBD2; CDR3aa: CAWELRGGRAYNEQFF; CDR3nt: TGTGCCTGGGAGCTCCGCGGCGGGAGGGCTTACAATGAGCAGTTCTTC
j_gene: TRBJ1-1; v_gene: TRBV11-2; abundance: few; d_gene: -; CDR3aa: CASSLGLGANTEAFF; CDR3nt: TGTGCCAGCAGCTTAGGTCTTGGAGCGAACACTGAAGCTTTCTTT
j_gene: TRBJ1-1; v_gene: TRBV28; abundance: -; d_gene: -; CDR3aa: CASSLQGLWTEAFF; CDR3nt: TGTGCCAGCAGTTTGCAGGGGCTTTGGACTGAAGCTTTCTTT
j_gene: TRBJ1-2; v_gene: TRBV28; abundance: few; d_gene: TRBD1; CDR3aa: CASFRGRVPYGYTF; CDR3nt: TGTGCCAGCTTCAGGGGGCGGGTACCCTATGGCTACACCTTC
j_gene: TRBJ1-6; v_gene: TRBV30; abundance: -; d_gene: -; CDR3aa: CACYSPRLDSPLHF; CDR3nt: TGTGCCTGTTACTCCCCGCGACTCGACTCACCCCTCCACTTT
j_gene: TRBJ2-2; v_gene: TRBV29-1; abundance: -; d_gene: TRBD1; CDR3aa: CSAKYRGNTGELFF; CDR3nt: TGCAGCGCCAAATACAGGGGTAACACCGGGGAGCTGTTTTTT
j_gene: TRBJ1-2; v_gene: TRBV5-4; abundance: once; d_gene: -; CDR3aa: CASSGGNRETNYGYTF; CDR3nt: TGTGCCAGCAGTGGGGGTAACAGGGAGACTAACTATGGCTACACCTTC
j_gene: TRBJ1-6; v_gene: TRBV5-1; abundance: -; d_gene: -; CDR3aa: CASRHGEDNSPLHF; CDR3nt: TGCGCCAGCAGACACGGGGAGGATAATTCACCCCTCCACTTT
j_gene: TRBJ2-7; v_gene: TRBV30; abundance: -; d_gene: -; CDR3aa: CAWRRVGGNEQYF; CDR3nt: TGTGCCTGGAGGAGGGTCGGCGGCAACGAGCAGTACTTC
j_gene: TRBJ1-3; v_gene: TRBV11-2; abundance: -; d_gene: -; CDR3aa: CASSYAPLSGNTIYF; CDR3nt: TGTGCCAGCAGCTACGCGCCTCTCTCTGGAAACACCATATATTTT
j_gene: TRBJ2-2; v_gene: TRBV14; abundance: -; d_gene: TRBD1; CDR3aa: CASRVTGANTGELFF; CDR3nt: TGTGCCAGCAGAGTGACAGGGGCCAACACCGGGGAGCTGTTTTTT
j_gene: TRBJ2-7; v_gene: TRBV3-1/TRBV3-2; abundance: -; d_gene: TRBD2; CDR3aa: CASSQGLAGGLSYEQYF; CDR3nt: TGTGCCAGCAGCCAAGGTCTAGCGGGAGGCCTCTCCTACGAGCAGTACTTC
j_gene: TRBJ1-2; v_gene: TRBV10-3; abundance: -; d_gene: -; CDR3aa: CAISGTPTDYGYTF; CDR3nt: TGTGCCATCAGTGGGACACCTACTGACTATGGCTACACCTTC
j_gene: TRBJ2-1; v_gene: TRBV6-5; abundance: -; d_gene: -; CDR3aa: CALRLAGEQFF; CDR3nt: TGTGCCCTAAGACTTGCCGGGGAGCAGTTCTTC
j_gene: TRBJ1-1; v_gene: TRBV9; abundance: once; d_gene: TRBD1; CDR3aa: CASSLLPGQGEAFF; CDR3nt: TGTGCCAGCAGCCTCCTCCCGGGACAGGGTGAAGCTTTCTTT
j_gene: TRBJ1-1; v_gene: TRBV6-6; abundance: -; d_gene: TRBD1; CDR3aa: CASSSGQGGTEAFF; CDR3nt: TGTGCCAGCAGTTCGGGACAGGGAGGCACTGAAGCTTTCTTT
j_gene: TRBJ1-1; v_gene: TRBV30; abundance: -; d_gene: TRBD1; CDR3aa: CAWRAEGGWTEAFF; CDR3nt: TGTGCCTGGAGAGCCGAAGGGGGCTGGACTGAAGCTTTCTTT
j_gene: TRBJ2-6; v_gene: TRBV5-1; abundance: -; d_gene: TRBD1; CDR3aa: CASSAGQGISGANVLTF; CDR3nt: TGCGCCAGCAGCGCGGGACAGGGTATCTCTGGGGCCAACGTCCTGACTTTC
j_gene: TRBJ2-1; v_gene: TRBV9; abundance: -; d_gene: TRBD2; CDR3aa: CASSPAPGLAGGEQFF; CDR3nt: TGTGCCAGCAGCCCTGCCCCGGGACTAGCGGGGGGTGAGCAGTTCTTC
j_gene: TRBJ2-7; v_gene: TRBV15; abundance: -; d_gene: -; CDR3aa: CATSRGGLAAEQYF; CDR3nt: TGTGCCACCAGCAGGGGGGGGCTGGCGGCCGAGCAGTACTTC
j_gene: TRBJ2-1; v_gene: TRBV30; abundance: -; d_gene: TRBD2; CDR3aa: CAWTSGHNEQFF; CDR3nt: TGTGCCTGGACTAGCGGGCACAATGAGCAGTTCTTC
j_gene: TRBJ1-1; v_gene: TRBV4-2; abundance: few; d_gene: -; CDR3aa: CASSQVGRGTPLNTEAFF; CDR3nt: TGTGCCAGCAGCCAGGTTGGGAGGGGGACACCCCTAAACACTGAAGCTTTCTTT
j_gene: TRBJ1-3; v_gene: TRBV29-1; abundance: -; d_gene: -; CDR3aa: CSVDAAGNTIYF; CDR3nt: TGCAGCGTTGACGCGGCGGGAAACACCATATATTTT
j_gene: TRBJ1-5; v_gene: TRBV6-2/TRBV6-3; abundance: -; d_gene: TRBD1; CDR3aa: CASSYTPRDRGQHQPQHF; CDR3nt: TGTGCCAGCAGTTACACTCCACGGGACAGGGGGCAACATCAGCCCCAGCATTTT
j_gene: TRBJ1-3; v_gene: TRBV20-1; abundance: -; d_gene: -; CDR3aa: CSASPDYSGNTIYF; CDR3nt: TGCAGTGCTAGTCCGGACTACTCTGGAAACACCATATATTTT
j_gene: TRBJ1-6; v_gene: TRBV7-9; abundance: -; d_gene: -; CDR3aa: CASSLGQSYNSPLHF; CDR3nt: TGTGCCAGCAGCTTAGGACAGAGTTATAATTCACCCCTCCACTTT
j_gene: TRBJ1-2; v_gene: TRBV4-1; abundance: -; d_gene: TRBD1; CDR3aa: CASSFGQGDYGYTF; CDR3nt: TGCGCCAGCAGCTTCGGACAGGGCGACTATGGCTACACCTTC
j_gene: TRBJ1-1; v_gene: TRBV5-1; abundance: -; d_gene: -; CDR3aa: CASSLPIESEAFF; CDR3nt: TGCGCCAGCAGCTTGCCAATCGAGTCTGAAGCTTTCTTT
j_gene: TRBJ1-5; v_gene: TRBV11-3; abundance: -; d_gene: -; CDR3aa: CASSLGGIPSGISNQPQHF; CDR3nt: TGTGCCAGCAGCTTAGGCGGTATCCCCTCGGGTATCAGCAATCAGCCCCAGCATTTT
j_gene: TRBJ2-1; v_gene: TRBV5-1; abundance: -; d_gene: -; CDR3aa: CASSLDTYNEQFF; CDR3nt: TGCGCCAGCAGCTTAGACACCTACAATGAGCAGTTCTTC
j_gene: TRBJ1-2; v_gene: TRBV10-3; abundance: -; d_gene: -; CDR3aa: CAISDPFEGDYGYTF; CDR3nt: TGTGCCATCAGTGATCCCTTTGAGGGAGACTATGGCTACACCTTC
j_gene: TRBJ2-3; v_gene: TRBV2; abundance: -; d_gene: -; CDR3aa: CASSEAARMSTDTQYF; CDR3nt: TGTGCCAGCAGTGAAGCGGCTAGAATGAGCACAGATACGCAGTATTTT
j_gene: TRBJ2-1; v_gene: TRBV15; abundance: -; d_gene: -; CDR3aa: CATSRANIFHEQFF; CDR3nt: TGTGCCACCAGCAGAGCTAATATCTTCCATGAGCAGTTCTTC
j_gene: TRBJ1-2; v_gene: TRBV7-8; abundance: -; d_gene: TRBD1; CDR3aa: CASSLSGGGQGPYGYTF; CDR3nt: TGTGCCAGCAGCTTAAGCGGCGGGGGACAGGGTCCCTATGGCTACACCTTC
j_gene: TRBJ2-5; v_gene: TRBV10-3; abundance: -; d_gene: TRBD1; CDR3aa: CAIGDRVAETQYF; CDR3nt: TGTGCCATCGGCGACAGGGTGGCAGAGACCCAGTACTTC
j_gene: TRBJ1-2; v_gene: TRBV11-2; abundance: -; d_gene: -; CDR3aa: CASSLGTADYGYTF; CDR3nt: TGTGCCAGCAGCTTAGGGACAGCAGACTATGGCTACACCTTC
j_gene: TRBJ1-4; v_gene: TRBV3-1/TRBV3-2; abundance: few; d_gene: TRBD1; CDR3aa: CASSQARDSTNEKLFF; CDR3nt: TGTGCCAGCAGCCAAGCCAGGGACAGTACTAATGAAAAACTGTTTTTT
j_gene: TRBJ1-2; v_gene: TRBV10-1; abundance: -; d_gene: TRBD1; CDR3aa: CASSESRTGGNYGYTF; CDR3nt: TGCGCCAGCAGTGAGTCCCGGACAGGGGGAAACTATGGCTACACCTTC
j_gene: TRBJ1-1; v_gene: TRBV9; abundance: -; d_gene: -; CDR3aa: CASSVAEGTEAFF; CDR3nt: TGTGCCAGCAGCGTAGCCGAGGGCACTGAAGCTTTCTTT
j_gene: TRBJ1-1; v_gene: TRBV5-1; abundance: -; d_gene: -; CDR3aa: CASSLQGDTEAFF; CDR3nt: TGCGCCAGCAGCTTGCAAGGGGACACTGAAGCTTTCTTT
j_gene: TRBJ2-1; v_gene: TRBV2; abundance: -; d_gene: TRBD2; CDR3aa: CASSGLAGPYNEQFF; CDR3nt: TGTGCCAGCAGTGGACTAGCGGGACCTTACAATGAGCAGTTCTTC
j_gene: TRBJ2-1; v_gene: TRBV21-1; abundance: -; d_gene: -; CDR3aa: CASSNKDRASYNEQFF; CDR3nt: TGTGCCAGCAGCAACAAGGACAGGGCCAGCTACAATGAGCAGTTCTTC
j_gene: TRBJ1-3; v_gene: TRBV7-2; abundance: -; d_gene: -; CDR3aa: CASSFWGGNAGNTIYF; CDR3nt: TGTGCCAGCAGCTTTTGGGGGGGTAACGCTGGAAACACCATATATTTT
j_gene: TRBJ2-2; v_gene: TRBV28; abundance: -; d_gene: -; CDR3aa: CASSFKPGELFF; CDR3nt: TGTGCCAGCAGTTTTAAGCCCGGGGAGCTGTTTTTT